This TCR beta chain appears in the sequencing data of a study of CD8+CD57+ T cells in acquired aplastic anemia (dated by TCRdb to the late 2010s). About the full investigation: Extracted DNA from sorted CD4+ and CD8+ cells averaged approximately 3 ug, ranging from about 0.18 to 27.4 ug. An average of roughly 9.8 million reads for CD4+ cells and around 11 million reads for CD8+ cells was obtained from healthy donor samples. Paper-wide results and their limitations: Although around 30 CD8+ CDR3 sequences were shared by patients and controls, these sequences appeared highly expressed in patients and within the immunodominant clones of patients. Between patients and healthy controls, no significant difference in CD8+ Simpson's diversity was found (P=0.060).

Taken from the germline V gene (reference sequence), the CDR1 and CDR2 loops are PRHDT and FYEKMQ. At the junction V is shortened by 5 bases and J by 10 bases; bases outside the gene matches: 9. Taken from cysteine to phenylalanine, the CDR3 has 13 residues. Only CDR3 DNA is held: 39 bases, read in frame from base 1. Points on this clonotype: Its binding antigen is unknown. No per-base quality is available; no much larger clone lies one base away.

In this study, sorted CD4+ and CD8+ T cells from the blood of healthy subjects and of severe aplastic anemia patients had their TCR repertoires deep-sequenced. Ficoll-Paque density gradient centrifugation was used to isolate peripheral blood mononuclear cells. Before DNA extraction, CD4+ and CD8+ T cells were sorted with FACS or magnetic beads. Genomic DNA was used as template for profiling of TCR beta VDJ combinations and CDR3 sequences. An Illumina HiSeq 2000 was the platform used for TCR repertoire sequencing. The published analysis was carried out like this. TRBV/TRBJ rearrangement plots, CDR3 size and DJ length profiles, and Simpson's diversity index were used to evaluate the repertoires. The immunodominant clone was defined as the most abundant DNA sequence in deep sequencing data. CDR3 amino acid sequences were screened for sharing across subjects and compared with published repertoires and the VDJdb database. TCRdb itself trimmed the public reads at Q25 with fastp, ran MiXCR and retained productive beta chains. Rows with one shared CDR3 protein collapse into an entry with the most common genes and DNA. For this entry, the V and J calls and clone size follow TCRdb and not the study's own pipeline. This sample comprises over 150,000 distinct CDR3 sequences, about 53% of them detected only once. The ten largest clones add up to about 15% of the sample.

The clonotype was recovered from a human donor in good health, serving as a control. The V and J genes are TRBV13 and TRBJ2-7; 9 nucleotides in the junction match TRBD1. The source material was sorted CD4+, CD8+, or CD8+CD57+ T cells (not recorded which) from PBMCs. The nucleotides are TGTGCCAGCAGCCCGGGACAGGGTACACACCAGTACTTC. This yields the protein CASSPGQGTHQYF.